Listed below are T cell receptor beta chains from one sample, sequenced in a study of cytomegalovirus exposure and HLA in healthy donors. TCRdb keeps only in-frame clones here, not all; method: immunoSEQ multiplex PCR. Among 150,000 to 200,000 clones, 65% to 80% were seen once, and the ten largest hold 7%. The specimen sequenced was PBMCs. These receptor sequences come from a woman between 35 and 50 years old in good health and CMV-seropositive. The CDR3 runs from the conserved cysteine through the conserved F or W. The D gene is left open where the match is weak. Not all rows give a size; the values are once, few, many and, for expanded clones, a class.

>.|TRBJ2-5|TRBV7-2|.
CASSPQGETQYF
TGTGCCAGCAGCCCCCAGGGGGAGACCCAGTACTTC
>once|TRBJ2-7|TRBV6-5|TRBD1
CASSRDRVLEQYF
TGTGCCAGCAGCAGGGACAGGGTTTTGGAGCAGTACTTC
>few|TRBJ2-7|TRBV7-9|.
CASSSFAAGEQYF
TGTGCCAGCAGCTCATTTGCGGCGGGAGAGCAGTACTTC
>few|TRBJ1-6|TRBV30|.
CAWSVSHGGPLHF
TGTGCCTGGAGTGTCAGCCACGGGGGGCCCCTCCACTTT
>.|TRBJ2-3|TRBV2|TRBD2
CASSTDPGGARTDTQYF
TGTGCCAGCAGTACTGATCCCGGGGGGGCCCGCACAGATACGCAGTATTTT
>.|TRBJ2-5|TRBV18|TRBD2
CANSPSTSRETQYF
TGTGCCAACTCACCATCGACTAGCCGGGAGACCCAGTACTTC
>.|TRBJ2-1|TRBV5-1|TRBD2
CASSSPAGSSYNEQFF
TGCGCCAGCAGCTCACCAGCGGGGTCTTCCTACAATGAGCAGTTCTTC
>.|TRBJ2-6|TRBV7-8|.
CASSLGSGANVLTF
TGTGCCAGCAGCCTCGGCTCTGGGGCCAACGTCCTGACTTTC
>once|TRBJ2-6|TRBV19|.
CASSIVSRSSGANVLTF
TGTGCCAGTAGTATCGTCTCGCGGAGCTCTGGGGCCAACGTCCTGACTTTC
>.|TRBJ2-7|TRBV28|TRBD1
CASSRGPGQGFYEQYF
TGTGCCAGCAGCCGGGGCCCGGGACAGGGTTTCTACGAGCAGTACTTC
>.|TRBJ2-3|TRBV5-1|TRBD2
CASSVDLAGGTDTQYF
TGCGCCAGCAGCGTCGACCTAGCGGGGGGCACAGATACGCAGTATTTT
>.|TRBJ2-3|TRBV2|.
CASNRDWRDTQYF
TGTGCCAGCAATCGGGACTGGCGAGATACGCAGTATTTT
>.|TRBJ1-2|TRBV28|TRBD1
CASSPADRDYGYTF
TGTGCCAGCTCGCCCGCTGACAGGGACTATGGCTACACCTTC
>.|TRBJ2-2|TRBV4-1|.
CASSQDWERAGELFF
TGCGCCAGCAGCCAAGACTGGGAGAGGGCCGGGGAGCTGTTTTTT
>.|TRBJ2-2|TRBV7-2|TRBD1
CASSPGQGVNTGELFF
TGTGCCAGCAGCCCGGGACAGGGGGTCAACACCGGGGAGCTGTTTTTT
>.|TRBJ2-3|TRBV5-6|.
CASSLRRGGSTDTQYF
TGTGCCAGCAGCTTGCGGCGGGGAGGAAGCACAGATACGCAGTATTTT
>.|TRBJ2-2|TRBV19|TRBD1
CASKGQGWSGELFF
TGTGCCAGCAAGGGACAGGGCTGGTCCGGGGAGCTGTTTTTT
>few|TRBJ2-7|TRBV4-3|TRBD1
CASSRTGYEQYF
TGCGCCAGCAGCCGGACAGGGTACGAGCAGTACTTC
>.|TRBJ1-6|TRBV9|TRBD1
CASSARQGQNSPLHF
TGTGCCAGCAGCGCTCGACAGGGGCAGAATTCACCCCTCCACTTT
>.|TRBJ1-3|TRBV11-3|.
CAKDSRLDTIYF
TGTGCCAAAGACAGTCGGTTAGACACCATATATTTT
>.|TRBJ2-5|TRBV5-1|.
CASSLEGETQYF
TGCGCCAGCAGCTTGGAGGGGGAGACCCAGTACTTC
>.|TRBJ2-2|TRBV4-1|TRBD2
CASSRNSGGTGELFF
TGCGCCAGCAGCCGTAATTCGGGGGGGACCGGGGAGCTGTTTTTT
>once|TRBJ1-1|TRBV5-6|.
CASSPEPRDTEAFF
TGTGCCAGCAGTCCAGAACCTCGGGACACTGAAGCTTTCTTT
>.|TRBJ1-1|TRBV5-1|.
CASSFGGRDTEAFF
TGCGCCAGCAGCTTTGGAGGTAGAGACACTGAAGCTTTCTTT
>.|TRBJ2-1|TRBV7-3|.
CASSLGGATYNEQFF
TGTGCCAGCAGCTTAGGGGGGGCAACCTACAATGAGCAGTTCTTC
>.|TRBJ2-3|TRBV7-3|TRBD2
CASSLLASGGADTQYF
TGTGCCAGCAGCTTATTGGCTAGCGGGGGGGCGGATACGCAGTATTTT
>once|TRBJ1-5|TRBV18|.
CASSQTGNQPQHF
TGTGCCAGCTCACAAACAGGGAATCAGCCCCAGCATTTT
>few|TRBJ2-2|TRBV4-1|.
CASSHLGQKGRELFF
TGCGCCAGCAGCCATTTGGGACAAAAAGGGAGGGAGCTGTTTTTT
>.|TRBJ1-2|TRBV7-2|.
CASSTPRVSYGYTF
TGTGCCAGCAGCACCCCCCGGGTGTCATATGGCTACACCTTC